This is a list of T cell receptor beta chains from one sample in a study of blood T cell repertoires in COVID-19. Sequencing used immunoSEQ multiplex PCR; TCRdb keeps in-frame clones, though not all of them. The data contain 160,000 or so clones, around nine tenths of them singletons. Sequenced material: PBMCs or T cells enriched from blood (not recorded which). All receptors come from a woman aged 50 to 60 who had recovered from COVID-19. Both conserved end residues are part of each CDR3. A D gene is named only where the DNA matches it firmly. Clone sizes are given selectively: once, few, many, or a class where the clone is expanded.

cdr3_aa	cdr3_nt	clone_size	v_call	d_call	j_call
CASSNTGGGYGYTF	TGTGCCAGCAGTAATACAGGGGGCGGCTATGGCTACACCTTC	NA	TRBV2	TRBD1	TRBJ1-2
CATGTANEKLFF	TGTGCTACGGGGACAGCTAATGAAAAACTGTTTTTT	NA	TRBV12-5	TRBD1	TRBJ1-4
CASSPGQAVLYEQYF	TGTGCCAGCTCTCCGGGACAGGCAGTCCTCTACGAGCAGTACTTC	NA	TRBV18	TRBD1	TRBJ2-7
CASSLGSQGVGEQYF	TGTGCCAGCAGCTTAGGGTCTCAGGGCGTGGGGGAGCAGTACTTC	NA	TRBV7-6	NA	TRBJ2-7
CASSPRGNQPQHF	TGTGCCAGCTCACCAAGGGGGAATCAGCCCCAGCATTTT	NA	TRBV18	NA	TRBJ1-5
CASSRSGGAGGELFF	TGTGCCAGCAGCCGTAGCGGGGGGGCTGGCGGGGAGCTGTTTTTT	once	TRBV3-1/TRBV3-2	TRBD2	TRBJ2-2
CASSPPKREQGNTIYF	TGTGCCAGCAGCCCCCCCAAAAGGGAGCAAGGAAACACCATATATTTT	NA	TRBV7-9	NA	TRBJ1-3
CASSLGPGRNSPLHF	TGTGCCAGCAGCTTAGGCCCAGGGAGGAATTCACCCCTCCACTTT	few	TRBV7-8	NA	TRBJ1-6
CASRVQGGAPLSTDTQYF	TGTGCCAGCAGAGTTCAAGGGGGGGCACCTCTTAGCACAGATACGCAGTATTTT	NA	TRBV7-2	NA	TRBJ2-3
CASSPWGDTEAFF	TGTGCCAGCTCACCGTGGGGGGACACTGAAGCTTTCTTT	NA	TRBV18	NA	TRBJ1-1
CATSRDNFNSPLHF	TGTGCCACCAGCAGAGATAACTTCAATTCACCCCTCCACTTT	NA	TRBV15	NA	TRBJ1-6
CASSSPGGLNYGYTF	TGTGCCAGCAGCTCCCCGGGGGGACTGAACTATGGCTACACCTTC	NA	TRBV5-6	NA	TRBJ1-2
CASSSTIAEKLFF	TGTGCCAGCAGCTCCACAATAGCTGAAAAACTGTTTTTT	once	TRBV11-2	NA	TRBJ1-4
CASSLAGTDTQYF	TGCGCCAGCAGCTTAGCGGGCACAGATACGCAGTATTTT	NA	TRBV5-1	NA	TRBJ2-3
CASSLQGARFTGELFF	TGTGCCAGCAGCTTACAGGGGGCGCGTTTCACCGGGGAGCTGTTTTTT	NA	TRBV7-3	TRBD1	TRBJ2-2
CSVEGQQGEKLFF	TGCAGCGTAGAAGGACAGCAGGGGGAAAAACTGTTTTTT	NA	TRBV29-1	NA	TRBJ1-4
CASSPGGNSYNEQFF	TGTGCCAGCAGTCCCGGGGGAAACTCCTACAATGAGCAGTTCTTC	once	TRBV4-2	NA	TRBJ2-1
CAIRAYRDNGYTF	TGTGCCATCAGAGCCTATAGGGACAATGGCTACACCTTC	once	TRBV10-3	NA	TRBJ1-2
CASQVTDTQYF	TGTGCCAGTCAGGTCACAGATACGCAGTATTTT	NA	TRBV25-1	NA	TRBJ2-3
CASSITGGVGYTF	TGTGCCAGCAGTATAACAGGGGGCGTTGGCTACACCTTC	NA	TRBV6-2/TRBV6-3	TRBD1	TRBJ1-2
CASSVTQGASTDTQYF	TGTGCCAGCAGCGTTACACAGGGGGCTAGCACAGATACGCAGTATTTT	once	TRBV4-2	TRBD1	TRBJ2-3
CASSPDRRTQETQYF	TGTGCCAGCTCACCGGACAGGCGGACCCAAGAGACCCAGTACTTC	NA	TRBV18	TRBD1	TRBJ2-5
CASSWERGKETQYF	TGTGCCAGCAGTTGGGAGCGGGGTAAAGAGACCCAGTACTTC	NA	TRBV27	TRBD2	TRBJ2-5
CASSLEEGKGYEQYF	TGTGCTAGCAGCTTAGAGGAGGGTAAGGGCTACGAGCAGTACTTC	NA	TRBV7-7	NA	TRBJ2-7
CASSLRGGKETQYF	TGTGCCAGCAGCTTGAGGGGGGGCAAAGAGACCCAGTACTTC	NA	TRBV11-1	NA	TRBJ2-5
CASSSPGTGISNQPQHF	TGTGCCAGCAGCTCCCCCGGGACAGGTATTAGCAATCAGCCCCAGCATTTT	NA	TRBV28	TRBD1	TRBJ1-5
CASSLALAGAEQFF	TGTGCCAGCAGCTTAGCACTAGCGGGGGCCGAGCAGTTCTTC	NA	TRBV7-3	TRBD2	TRBJ2-1
CASGLVRLAGGVGNIQYF	TGTGCTAGTGGTTTGGTACGACTAGCGGGGGGTGTGGGAAACATTCAGTACTTC	NA	TRBV12-5	TRBD2	TRBJ2-4
CATSDRRDRVYEQYF	TGTGCCACCAGTGATCGCCGGGACAGGGTTTACGAGCAGTACTTC	NA	TRBV24-1	TRBD1	TRBJ2-7
CASTGRGEKLFF	TGTGCCTCTACAGGGAGGGGGGAAAAACTGTTTTTT	NA	TRBV30	NA	TRBJ1-4
CASSQDPLAGGPGADTQYF	TGCGCCAGCAGCCAAGATCCCCTAGCGGGGGGGCCCGGGGCAGATACGCAGTATTTT	NA	TRBV4-3	TRBD2	TRBJ2-3
CASSQEGGQETQYF	TGTGCCAGCAGCCAAGAAGGGGGCCAAGAGACCCAGTACTTC	once	TRBV4-2	NA	TRBJ2-5
CASRPQMTGPHQPQHF	TGTGCCAGTAGACCCCAAATGACAGGGCCCCATCAGCCCCAGCATTTT	NA	TRBV19	TRBD1	TRBJ1-5
CASSLSGQGPSNQPQHF	TGTGCCAGCAGCCTCTCCGGACAGGGCCCTAGCAATCAGCCCCAGCATTTT	NA	TRBV7-8	TRBD1	TRBJ1-5
CASSVGTSTRDTIYEQYF	TGTGCCAGCAGCGTAGGGACATCAACTAGGGACACCATCTACGAGCAGTACTTC	NA	TRBV9	NA	TRBJ2-7
CASSLLGRTNYGYTF	TGTGCCAGCAGTTTATTGGGCAGAACTAACTATGGCTACACCTTC	NA	TRBV27	NA	TRBJ1-2
CASSLGLAYEQYF	TGTGCCAGCAGTCTCGGACTAGCCTACGAGCAGTACTTC	NA	TRBV12-3/TRBV12-4	TRBD2	TRBJ2-7
CASNWGQNYGYTF	TGTGCCAGTAATTGGGGGCAAAACTATGGCTACACCTTC	few	TRBV19	NA	TRBJ1-2
CASSVGLAGWETQYF	TGTGCCAGCAGCGTAGGGCTAGCGGGGTGGGAGACCCAGTACTTC	NA	TRBV9	TRBD2	TRBJ2-5
CASTSGQRRGELFF	TGTGCCAGTACTTCCGGTCAGCGCCGCGGGGAGCTGTTTTTT	NA	TRBV19	NA	TRBJ2-2
CASSISRAHYNEQFF	TGTGCCAGTAGTATCAGCAGGGCCCACTACAATGAGCAGTTCTTC	NA	TRBV19	NA	TRBJ2-1
CASSTQGLNTEAFF	TGTGCCAGTAGTACACAGGGGTTGAACACTGAAGCTTTCTTT	few	TRBV19	TRBD1	TRBJ1-1
CASSSPDRDNSPLHF	TGTGCCAGCAGTTCACCCGACAGGGATAATTCACCCCTCCACTTT	once	TRBV28	TRBD1	TRBJ1-6
CASSSDRDYPYEQYF	TGTGCCAGCAGCTCGGACAGGGATTACCCATACGAGCAGTACTTC	NA	TRBV5-8	TRBD1	TRBJ2-7
CASSPSAGLSYEQYF	TGTGCCAGCTCACCGAGTGCAGGCTTATCCTACGAGCAGTACTTC	NA	TRBV18	NA	TRBJ2-7
CASSLQKYTEAFF	TGTGCCAGCAGCCTACAAAAGTACACTGAAGCTTTCTTT	NA	TRBV7-8	NA	TRBJ1-1
CASSYSGPPQGREQYF	TGTGCCAGCAGTTACTCCGGACCACCCCAGGGTCGCGAGCAGTACTTC	NA	TRBV6-2/TRBV6-3	NA	TRBJ2-7